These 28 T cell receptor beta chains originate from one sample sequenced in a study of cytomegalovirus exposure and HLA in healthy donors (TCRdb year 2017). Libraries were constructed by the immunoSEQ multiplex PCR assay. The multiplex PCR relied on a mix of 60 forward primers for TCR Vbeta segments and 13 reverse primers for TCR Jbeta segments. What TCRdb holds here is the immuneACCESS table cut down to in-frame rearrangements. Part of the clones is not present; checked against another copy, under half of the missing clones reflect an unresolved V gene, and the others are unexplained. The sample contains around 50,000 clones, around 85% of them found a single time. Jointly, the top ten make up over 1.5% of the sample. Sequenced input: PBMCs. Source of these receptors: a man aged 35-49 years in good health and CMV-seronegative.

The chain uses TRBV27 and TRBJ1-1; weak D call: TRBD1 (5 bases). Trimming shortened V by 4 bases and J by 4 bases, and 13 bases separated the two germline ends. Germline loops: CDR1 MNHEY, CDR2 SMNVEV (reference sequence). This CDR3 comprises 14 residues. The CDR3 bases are TGTGCCAGCAGTTCGAAGGGGAGGAGCACTGAAGCTTTCTTT. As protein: CASSSKGRSTEAFF.

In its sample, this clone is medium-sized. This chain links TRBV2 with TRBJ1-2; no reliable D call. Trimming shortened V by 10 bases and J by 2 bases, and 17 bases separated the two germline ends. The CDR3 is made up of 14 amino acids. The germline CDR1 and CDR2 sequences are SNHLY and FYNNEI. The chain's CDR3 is CATTLSALNYGYTF. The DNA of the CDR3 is TGTGCCACTACGCTCTCCGCCTTAAACTATGGCTACACCTTC. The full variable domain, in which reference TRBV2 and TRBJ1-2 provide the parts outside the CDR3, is EPEVTQTPSHQVTQMGQEVILRCVPISNHLYFYWYRQILGQKVEFLVSFYNNEISEKSEIFDDQFSVERPDGSNFTLKIRSTKLEDSAMYFCATTLSALNYGYTFGSGTRLTVV.

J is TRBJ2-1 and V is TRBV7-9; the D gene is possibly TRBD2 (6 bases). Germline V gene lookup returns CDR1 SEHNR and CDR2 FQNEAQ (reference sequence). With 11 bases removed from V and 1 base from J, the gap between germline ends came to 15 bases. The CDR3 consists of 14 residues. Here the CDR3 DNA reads TGTGCCGTAGGCTGGGGGGAGTCCTACAATGAGCAGTTCTTC. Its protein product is CAVGWGESYNEQFF.

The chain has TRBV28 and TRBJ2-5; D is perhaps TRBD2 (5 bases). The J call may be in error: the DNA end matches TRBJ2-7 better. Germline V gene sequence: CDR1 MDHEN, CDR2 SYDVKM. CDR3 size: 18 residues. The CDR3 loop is CASSLFLGPERTHYEQYF. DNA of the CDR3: TGTGCCAGCAGTTTATTTCTTGGGCCGGAGCGGACTCACTACGAGCAGTACTTC.

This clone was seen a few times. The CDR3 reads CAIKQTVLMDTQYF. The CDR3 DNA follows: TGTGCCATCAAACAGACCGTTCTAATGGATACGCAGTATTTT. This chain uses TRBV6-1 with TRBJ2-3; D not certain. Germline CDR1 reads MNHNS; CDR2 reads SASEGT. The length of the CDR3 is 14 residues. Trimming took off 10 bases at V and 6 bases at J, with 20 bases between the two ends.

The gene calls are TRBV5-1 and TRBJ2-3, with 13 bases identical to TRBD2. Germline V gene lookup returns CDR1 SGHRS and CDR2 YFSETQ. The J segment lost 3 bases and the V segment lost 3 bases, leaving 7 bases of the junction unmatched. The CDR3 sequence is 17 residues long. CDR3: CASSSGLAGEGTDTQYF. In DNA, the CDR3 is TGCGCCAGCAGCTCAGGACTAGCGGGGGAGGGAACAGATACGCAGTATTTT.

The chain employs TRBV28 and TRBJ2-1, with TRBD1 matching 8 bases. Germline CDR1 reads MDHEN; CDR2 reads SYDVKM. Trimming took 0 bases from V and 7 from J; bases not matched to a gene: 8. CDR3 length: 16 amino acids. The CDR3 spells CASSLWSGQVSNEQFF. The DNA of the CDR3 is TGTGCCAGCAGTTTATGGTCGGGACAGGTATCTAATGAGCAGTTCTTC.

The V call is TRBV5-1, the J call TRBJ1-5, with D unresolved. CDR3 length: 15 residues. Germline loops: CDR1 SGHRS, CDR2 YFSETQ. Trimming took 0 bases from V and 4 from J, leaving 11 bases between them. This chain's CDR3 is CASSLGNQENQPQHF. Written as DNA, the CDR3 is TGCGCCAGCAGCTTGGGAAACCAGGAAAATCAGCCCCAGCATTTT.

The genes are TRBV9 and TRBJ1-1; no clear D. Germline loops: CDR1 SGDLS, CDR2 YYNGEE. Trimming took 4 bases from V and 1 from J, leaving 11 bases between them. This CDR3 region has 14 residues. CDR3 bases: TGTGCCAGCAGCCGAGAGTACTCGAACACTGAAGCTTTCTTT. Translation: CASSREYSNTEAFF.

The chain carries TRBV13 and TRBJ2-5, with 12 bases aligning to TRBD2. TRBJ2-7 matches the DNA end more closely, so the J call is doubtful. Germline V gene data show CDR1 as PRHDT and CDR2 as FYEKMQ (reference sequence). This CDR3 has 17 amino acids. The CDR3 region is CASSLVGLAGNSYEQYF. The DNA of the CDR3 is TGTGCCAGCAGCTTAGTCGGACTAGCGGGGAATTCCTACGAGCAGTACTTC.

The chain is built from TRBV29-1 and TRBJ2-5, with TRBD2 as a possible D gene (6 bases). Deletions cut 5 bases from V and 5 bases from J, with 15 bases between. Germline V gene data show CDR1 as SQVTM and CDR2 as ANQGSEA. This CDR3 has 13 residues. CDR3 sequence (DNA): TGCAGCGTTCCGCAGGGAGGCGGCGAGACCCAGTACTTC. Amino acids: CSVPQGGGETQYF.

The CDR3 region has the DNA TGTGCCAGCAGCTCCACTACAGGGCAAGGGACTGAAGCTTTCTTT. Protein: CASSSTTGQGTEAFF. This sequence joins TRBV7-3 and TRBJ1-1; tentative D call: TRBD1 (6 bases). The germline CDR1 and CDR2 sequences are SGHTA and FQGTGA. The germline V and J ends were trimmed by 4 bases and 5 bases, with 17 bases remaining between them. The CDR3 has 15 residues.

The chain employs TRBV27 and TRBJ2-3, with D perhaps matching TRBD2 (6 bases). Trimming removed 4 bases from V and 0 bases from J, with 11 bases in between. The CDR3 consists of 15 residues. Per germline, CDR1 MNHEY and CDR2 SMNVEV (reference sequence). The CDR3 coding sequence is TGTGCCAGCAGTTCTACGGGGACTAGCACAGATACGCAGTATTTT. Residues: CASSSTGTSTDTQYF.

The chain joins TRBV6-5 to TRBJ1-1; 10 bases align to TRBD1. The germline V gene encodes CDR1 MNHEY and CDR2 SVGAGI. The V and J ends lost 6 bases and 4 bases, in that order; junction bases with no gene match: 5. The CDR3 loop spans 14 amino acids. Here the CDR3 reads CASRLDRGATEAFF. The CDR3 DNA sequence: TGTGCCAGCAGACTGGACAGGGGGGCCACTGAAGCTTTCTTT.

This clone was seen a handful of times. CDR3 loop: CASSRGVEGTEAFF. For the CDR3, the DNA is TGTGCCAGCAGTCGCGGGGTGGAGGGCACTGAAGCTTTCTTT. This rearrangement joins TRBV6-5 to TRBJ1-1; D not certain. V gave up 5 bases and J gave up 4 bases, with 14 bases separating them. The CDR3 runs 14 residues. The V gene's germline CDR1 is MNHEY and CDR2 SVGAGI.

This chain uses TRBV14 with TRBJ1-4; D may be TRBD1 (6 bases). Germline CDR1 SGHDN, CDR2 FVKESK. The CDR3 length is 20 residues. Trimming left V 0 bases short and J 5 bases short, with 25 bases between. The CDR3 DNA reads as TGTGCCAGCAGCCAAGAATACTTCGGAATGGTGGGGGGGCGGAATGAAAAACTGTTTTTT. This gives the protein CASSQEYFGMVGGRNEKLFF.

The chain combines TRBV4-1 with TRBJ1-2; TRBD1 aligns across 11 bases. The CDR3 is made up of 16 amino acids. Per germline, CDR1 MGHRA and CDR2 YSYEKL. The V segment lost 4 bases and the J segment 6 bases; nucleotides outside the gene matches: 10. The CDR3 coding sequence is TGCGCCAGCAGCCCAGAACGGACAGGGGGCTTGGATGGCTACACCTTC. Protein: CASSPERTGGLDGYTF.

The CDR3 nucleotides read TGTGCCAGTAGTACCGGGACAGGGAGTGCTTTCTTT. Translated, it gives CASSTGTGSAFF. This chain links TRBV19 with TRBJ1-1, with 9 positions matching TRBD1. The germline gives CDR1 LNHDA, CDR2 SQIVND (reference sequence). This CDR3 is 12 amino acids long. Trimming cost V 4 bases and J 11 bases; bases outside gene matches: 5. Filled out from reference TRBV19 and TRBJ1-1, the complete variable domain reads DGGITQSPKYLFRKEGQNVTLSCEQNLNHDAMYWYRQDPGQGLRLIYYSQIVNDFQKGDIAEGYSVSREKKESFPLTVTSAQKNPTAFYLCASSTGTGSAFFGQGTRLTVV.

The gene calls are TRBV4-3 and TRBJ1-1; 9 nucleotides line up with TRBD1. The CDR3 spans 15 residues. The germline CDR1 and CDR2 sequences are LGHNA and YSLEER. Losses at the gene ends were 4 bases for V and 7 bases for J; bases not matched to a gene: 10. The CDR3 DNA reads TGCGCCAGCAGCCCTTACCCTACAGGGGGCCTTGAAGCTTTCTTT. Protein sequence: CASSPYPTGGLEAFF.

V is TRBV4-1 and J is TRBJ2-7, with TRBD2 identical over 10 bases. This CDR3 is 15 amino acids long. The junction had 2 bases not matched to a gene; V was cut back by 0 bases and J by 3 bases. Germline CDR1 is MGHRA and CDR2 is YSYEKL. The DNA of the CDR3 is TGCGCCAGCAGCCAAGATCCTAGCGGGGGCTACGAGCAGTACTTC. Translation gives CASSQDPSGGYEQYF.

This chain's CDR3 is CASSLRGTGSTDTQYF. The DNA for the CDR3 is TGCGCCAGCAGCCTTCGGGGGACAGGGAGCACAGATACGCAGTATTTT. This chain connects TRBV4-1 to TRBJ2-3; 9 nucleotides match TRBD1. This CDR3 is built from 16 residues. The V and J ends lost 4 bases and 0 bases, in that order; junction bases with no gene match: 5. Germline CDR1 MGHRA, CDR2 YSYEKL.

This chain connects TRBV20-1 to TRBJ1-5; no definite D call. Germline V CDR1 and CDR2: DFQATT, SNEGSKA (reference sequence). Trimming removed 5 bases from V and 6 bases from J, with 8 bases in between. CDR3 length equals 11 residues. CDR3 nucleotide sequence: TGCAGTGCTGGAGGGAGTCAGCCCCAGCATTTT. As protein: CSAGGSQPQHF.

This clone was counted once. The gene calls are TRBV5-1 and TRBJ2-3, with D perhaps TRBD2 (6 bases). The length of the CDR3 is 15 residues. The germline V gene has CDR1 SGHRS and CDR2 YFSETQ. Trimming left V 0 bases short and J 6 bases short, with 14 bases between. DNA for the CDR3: TGCGCCAGCAGCTTGGTTGGCGGGGAGACGGATACGCAGTATTTT. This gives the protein CASSLVGGETDTQYF.

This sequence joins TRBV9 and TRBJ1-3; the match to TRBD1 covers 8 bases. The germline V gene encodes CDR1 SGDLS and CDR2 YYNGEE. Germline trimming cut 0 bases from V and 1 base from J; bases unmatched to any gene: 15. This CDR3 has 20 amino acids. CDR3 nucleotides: TGTGCCAGCAGCGTAGGAAGTCCAGGGGGCGTCTTTGGGTCTGGAAACACCATATATTTT. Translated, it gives CASSVGSPGGVFGSGNTIYF.

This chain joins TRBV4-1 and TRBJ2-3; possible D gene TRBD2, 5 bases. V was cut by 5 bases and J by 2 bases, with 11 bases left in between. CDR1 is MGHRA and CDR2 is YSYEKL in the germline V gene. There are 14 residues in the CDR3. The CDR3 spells CASSDYPSTDTQYF. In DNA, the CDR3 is TGCGCCAGCAGCGACTACCCTTCCACAGATACGCAGTATTTT.

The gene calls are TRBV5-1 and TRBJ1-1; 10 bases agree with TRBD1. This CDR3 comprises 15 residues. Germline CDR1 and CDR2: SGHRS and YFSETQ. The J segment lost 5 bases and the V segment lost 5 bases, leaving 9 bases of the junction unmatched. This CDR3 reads CASSITGTGVTEAFF. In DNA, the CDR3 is TGCGCCAGCAGTATCACCGGGACAGGGGTAACTGAAGCTTTCTTT.

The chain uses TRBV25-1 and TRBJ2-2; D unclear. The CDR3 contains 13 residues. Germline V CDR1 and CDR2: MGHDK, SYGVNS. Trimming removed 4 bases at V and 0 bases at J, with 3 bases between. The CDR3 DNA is TGTGCCAGCAGTGTAACGAACACCGGGGAGCTGTTTTTT. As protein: CASSVTNTGELFF.

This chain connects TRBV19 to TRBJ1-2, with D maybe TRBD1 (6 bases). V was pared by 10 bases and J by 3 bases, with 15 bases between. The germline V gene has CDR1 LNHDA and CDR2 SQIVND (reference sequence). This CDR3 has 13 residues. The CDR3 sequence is CATTRGGYYGYTF. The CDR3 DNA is TGTGCCACCACACGCGGGGGCTACTATGGCTACACCTTC.